Listed below are T cell receptor beta chains from one sample, sequenced in a study of blood T cell repertoires in COVID-19. Measured with immunoSEQ multiplex PCR; TCRdb has only the in-frame clones, and not every one. The sample yields more than 200,000 clones, around 82% seen once. Sequenced sample: peripheral blood. The receptors were gathered from a woman aged 80 or over with active or convalescent COVID-19. Both conserved end residues are part of each CDR3. A D gene is named only where the DNA matches it firmly. Size is omitted from some rows. Given values are once, few, many or a class for expanded clones.

CDR3 DNA | CDR3 protein | D gene | J gene | clone size | V gene
TGTGCCAGCAGTCGGTTCACCCGAGGCAATCAGCCCCAGCATTTT | CASSRFTRGNQPQHF | NA | TRBJ1-5 | NA | TRBV2
TGCGCCAGCAGCGCCAGACAGGGGAAGGACTCACCCCTCCACTTT | CASSARQGKDSPLHF | TRBD1 | TRBJ1-6 | NA | TRBV5-1
TGTGCCAGCAGCGCCGGGGACAGTCGGCATCAGCCCCAGCATTTT | CASSAGDSRHQPQHF | TRBD1 | TRBJ1-5 | NA | TRBV9
TGTGCCAGTACAGACTACACGAATAGCAATCAGCCCCAGCATTTT | CASTDYTNSNQPQHF | NA | TRBJ1-5 | NA | TRBV19
TGTGCCAGCAGCCCTACCACAGAGACCCAGTACTTC | CASSPTTETQYF | NA | TRBJ2-5 | NA | TRBV7-9
TGTGCCAGCAGCTTATCTCTAGCGGGACACAATGAGCAGTTCTTC | CASSLSLAGHNEQFF | TRBD2 | TRBJ2-1 | NA | TRBV7-9
TGTGCCAGCATTGGGAACAGGGGACTGAACACTGAAGCTTTCTTT | CASIGNRGLNTEAFF | TRBD1 | TRBJ1-1 | NA | TRBV2
TGTGCCAGCAGCCAGCCGGGACAGGTGGTGACCCAGTACTTC | CASSQPGQVVTQYF | TRBD1 | TRBJ2-5 | NA | TRBV14
TGTGCCAGCAGCCAGGACAGGGATGTTAGTATGGACACTGAAGCTTTCTTT | CASSQDRDVSMDTEAFF | TRBD1 | TRBJ1-1 | NA | TRBV28
TGTGCCAGCAGCCAAGCAGGGGCGGAGCAGCCCCAGCATTTT | CASSQAGAEQPQHF | NA | TRBJ1-5 | few | TRBV3-1/TRBV3-2
TGTGCCAGTAGCCTCCTTTATCAGCCCCAGCATTTT | CASSLLYQPQHF | NA | TRBJ1-5 | NA | TRBV19
TGTGCCAGCAGTCCAACCGGGACATCCAAGGGAATCTACAATGAGCAGTTCTTC | CASSPTGTSKGIYNEQFF | NA | TRBJ2-1 | NA | TRBV6-6
TGTGCCAGCAGAGACAGGGATCCCGCAGATACGCAGTATTTT | CASRDRDPADTQYF | TRBD1 | TRBJ2-3 | NA | TRBV6-5
TGTGCCAGCATGAGGACAGTTGAGGGAAACACCATATATTTT | CASMRTVEGNTIYF | NA | TRBJ1-3 | few | TRBV28
TGCGCCACCCACTCCGGGACAGCAACCTACGAGCAGTACTTC | CATHSGTATYEQYF | TRBD1 | TRBJ2-7 | NA | TRBV10-2
TGTGCCAGCAGTTACTCTCAGGGAAACACCATATATTTT | CASSYSQGNTIYF | NA | TRBJ1-3 | NA | TRBV6-5
TGTGCCAGCAGAACTCCGGGACAGGGCTACAATGAGCAGTTCTTC | CASRTPGQGYNEQFF | TRBD1 | TRBJ2-1 | NA | TRBV28
TGCGCCAGCAGAAGGACTATGAGCCAAGAGACCCAGTACTTC | CASRRTMSQETQYF | NA | TRBJ2-5 | NA | TRBV5-1
TGTGCCAGTAGCACCTTAGACAGGTCTTACGGCTACACCTTC | CASSTLDRSYGYTF | NA | TRBJ1-2 | NA | TRBV19
TGTGCCAGCTCACCACCGGCTAGCGCGTACGAGCAGTACTTC | CASSPPASAYEQYF | NA | TRBJ2-7 | NA | TRBV18
TGTGCCAGTACCCCCCGACAGATCTATGGCTACACCTTC | CASTPRQIYGYTF | NA | TRBJ1-2 | few | TRBV19
TGTGCCAGCAGCCAAATCAGCGAGCAGTACTTC | CASSQISEQYF | NA | TRBJ2-7 | NA | TRBV7-9
TGCGCCAGCAGCCCAGCGACAGGGGGCGCCGAAGCTTTCTTT | CASSPATGGAEAFF | TRBD1 | TRBJ1-1 | few | TRBV5-1
TGTGCCAGCATTCCCGACCCGGGGTGGGCCAAAAACATTCAGTACTTC | CASIPDPGWAKNIQYF | NA | TRBJ2-4 | once | TRBV2
TGTGCCAGCAGCGCGGGACTAGAGTACCAAGAGACCCAGTACTTC | CASSAGLEYQETQYF | TRBD2 | TRBJ2-5 | NA | TRBV5-4
TGTGCCTGGAGTGTTAACAATCAGCCCCAGCATTTT | CAWSVNNQPQHF | NA | TRBJ1-5 | NA | TRBV30
TGTGCCAGCAGCTTAGAATCAGTCGGGACAGCAGGTTTCTCTGGAAACACCATATATTTT | CASSLESVGTAGFSGNTIYF | TRBD1 | TRBJ1-3 | few | TRBV11-2
TGTGCCACCAGCAGATCCTTGGGGGGGTGGGAAAAACTGTTTTTT | CATSRSLGGWEKLFF | NA | TRBJ1-4 | NA | TRBV15
TGTGCCAGCAGCTTGGCCGGGACAGACTCTGGAAACACCATATATTTT | CASSLAGTDSGNTIYF | TRBD1 | TRBJ1-3 | NA | TRBV5-6
TGTGCCAGCAGTACACCACCATTAAAAAACATTCAGTACTTC | CASSTPPLKNIQYF | NA | TRBJ2-4 | once | TRBV28